This T cell receptor beta chain appears in the sequencing data of a study of blood T cell repertoires in COVID-19 (dated by TCRdb to the early 2020s). For the study in its entirety: Samples from collaborators originated in the United States, Italy and Spain and spanned both the acute and convalescent phases of COVID-19. The samples were drawn from the first 160 participants of the ongoing ImmuneRACE study and from about 1,200 subjects provided by 6 global collaborators. A de-identified subject ID, COVID-19 status, age in years and sex were almost always included in the sample metadata. The repertoires were made available in a free public database intended to serve as a resource for research on the immune response to SARS-CoV-2. The material from the prospective study consisted of cDNA or gDNA derived from T cells, B-cell-depleted T cells, or PBMCs. Subjects who had been exposed to COVID-19, were actively infected with it, or had recovered from it provided the deeply sampled blood TCRbeta repertoires that made up the dataset. Where available, HLA class I and class II types were obtained from metadata supplied by the sample provider rather than from assay-based typing. The study at large found these results: The quantity of clinical and demographic metadata differed by source and by participant and was supplied without curation.

Another Seattle source contributed samples from volunteer blood donors who had recovered from COVID-19. Whole blood was collected in K2EDTA tubes by collaborating institutions according to the institutions' own protocols. For TCRbeta analysis, collaborators shipped samples in one of three forms: frozen whole blood, isolated PBMCs, or DNA extracted from either of those sample types. Notes on this clone: What this receptor recognizes is not known. No base qualities exist here, and no much larger clone lies one base off it.

For CDR1 and CDR2, the germline V gene (reference sequence) lists MNHNY and SVGAGI. The CDR3 spans 11 residues, from the cysteine through the phenylalanine. Only the CDR3 DNA stays, 33 bases, in frame from base 1. V lost 3 bases and J lost 11 bases; the stretch between them is 8 bases long. TCRbeta CDR3 regions were amplified from genomic DNA by means of the immunoSEQ Assay, a bias-controlled multiplex PCR. For the original study's pipeline: The number of nucleated cells in each sample was estimated by amplification of reference gene primers within the assay. To quantify the absolute abundance of each unique TCRbeta CDR3 rearrangement, sequence reads were collapsed and filtered. Productive Simpson clonality was computed per sample as the square root of Simpson's diversity index over productive rearrangements. Held by TCRdb, this immuneACCESS table contains in-frame sequences only and omits some clones. Under half of the omission traces to an unresolved V gene where checked; the cause of the rest is unknown. V and J calls and clone size are copied from that table; D and trimming were computed from the DNA. A total of about 200,000 clones appear in this sample, 70% to 90% of them only once. 2.2% of the sample rests with the top ten.

The TCR comes from a man aged 30 to 39 who had recovered from COVID-19. Sequenced input: peripheral blood. The sequence links TRBV6-6 to TRBJ1-5, with the identity of the D gene unclear. DNA sequence: TGTGCCAGCAGTTATTCCGAGGCCCAGCATTTT. Translated, this is CASSYSEAQHF.